The clone carrying this T cell receptor beta chain was seen more than once but under ten times. This entry is derived from a study of OX40 agonist ivuxolimab in advanced cancers. At the level of the study: The group had a mean age of 60 years, ranged from about 23 to 79, and was 82.7% male. It was permissible to have had prior anti-PD-1, anti-PD-L1 or anti-CTLA-4 therapy, and approximately 41% had some.

The assay was immunoSEQ multiplex PCR, and TCRdb's table has in-frame clones only and misses some. The table has more than 35,000 clones, approximately 80% seen once. The germline CDR1 and CDR2 sequences are SGHTA and FQGNSA. The V end was cut by 3 bases, the J end by 4 bases, with 16 bases between. This CDR3 has 15 residues. The chain couples TRBV7-2 to TRBJ2-7, with D perhaps matching TRBD1 (6 bases). The sequencing here drew on CD4+ or CD8+ T cells sorted from blood, taken in a trial of the OX40 agonist ivuxolimab. The TCR comes from an adult with an advanced solid tumor such as melanoma, head and neck, liver or kidney cancer. CDR3 sequence (DNA): TGTGCCAGCAGCTTGTCGCCCGGGACACAGTACGAGCAGTACTTC. Translation gives CASSLSPGTQYEQYF.